This T cell receptor (beta chain) was sequenced for a study of control samples from healthy donors and cancer patients. The germline gives CDR1 GTSNPN, CDR2 SVGIG (reference sequence). This CDR3 has 12 amino acids. V lost 1 base, J lost 7 bases, and 10 bases lay in between. Sequencing used immunoSEQ multiplex PCR; TCRdb keeps in-frame clones, though not all of them. The repertoire table contains about 190,000 clones. Source material: blood. The rearrangement joins TRBV30 to TRBJ1-2; D gene uncertain. This sequence was found in a woman in her thirties in good health. The CDR3 sequence is CAWSAQSGGYTF. The CDR3 region has the DNA TGTGCCTGGAGTGCCCAAAGCGGTGGCTACACCTTC. The variable domain in full, completed from reference TRBV30 and TRBJ1-2, reads SQTIHQWPATLVQPVGSPLSLECTVEGTSNPNLYWYRQAAGRGLQLLFYSVGIGQISSEVPQNLSASRPQDRQFILSSKKLLLSDSGFYLCAWSAQSGGYTFGSGTRLTVV.